This T cell receptor (beta chain) was identified during a study of beta chain features in type 1 diabetes. Findings and limits, study-wide: Equally in patients and controls, shorter templates might have been favored by PCR. cDNA-based reads could over-represent cells with high TCR expression.

About this clone itself: Its antigen remains unknown.

There are 15 residues in the CDR3. The V and J ends lost 4 bases and 2 bases, in that order; junction bases with no gene match: 9. Per germline, CDR1 SGHRS and CDR2 YFSETQ. On average, the one heparinised blood draw given by each donor was around 120 mL. Expressed TCRB transcripts were sequenced because the isolated RNA had all been reverse transcribed beforehand. Generated by immunoSEQ multiplex PCR, the TCRdb table keeps only in-frame clones and is missing some. The sample records 350,000 to 450,000 clones, around 16% being singletons. The clonotype comes from a young woman in good health. The chain recombines TRBV5-1 with TRBJ2-7; 7 nucleotides match TRBD1. Sequencing used naive CD4+ T cells from blood. CDR3 sequence reads: CASSTGQDVPYEQYF. CDR3 sequence (DNA): TGCGCCAGCAGCACCGGACAGGACGTACCCTACGAGCAGTACTTC.